This record covers a single TCR beta chain. This sample is drawn from a study of blood T cell repertoires in COVID-19. Authors' data handling: Amplification of reference gene primers provided the estimated nucleated cell counts. Profiling relied on immunoSEQ multiplex PCR, and the TCRdb table lists in-frame clones only, not all of them. V and J calls and clone size are given by that table; D and trimming were obtained from the DNA. The table has tens of thousands of clones, 65% to 90% seen once. Germline-derived CDR1 and CDR2 are MRHNA and SNTAGT. V was pared by 3 bases and J by 2 bases, with 4 bases of the junction left unmatched. CDR3 length: 15 amino acids. Followed longitudinally, the Seattle patients had been enrolled during active infection.

This sequence originates from a man younger than 45 with COVID-19, enrolled during active disease. The sequencing sample was made of peripheral blood. The chain links TRBV6-4 to TRBJ2-3; 8 bases line up with TRBD2. DNA for the CDR3: TGTGCCAGCAGTGAGGGGCGGGAGGTCACAGATACGCAGTATTTT. As protein: CASSEGREVTDTQYF.